The 3 T cell receptor beta chains presented below share a single source sample, sequenced in a study of blood T cells in healthy people across ages. A second PCR, run for roughly 7 to 11 cycles, used a sample-barcoded 5' primer plus a J-beta primer mix. TCRdb ran MiXCR on the 5' RACE reads and lists one entry per CDR3 protein. The table records 550,000 to 650,000 distinct CDR3 sequences, 25% to 30% of them present only once. Material for sequencing was blood. The receptors shown here come from an elderly woman in good health.

The J gene is TRBJ1-1, the V gene TRBV7-8, with D hard to call. V was clipped by 8 bases and J by 4 bases, with 11 bases between them. CDR1 SGHVS and CDR2 FQNEAQ come from the germline V gene. CDR3 length: 12 amino acids. CDR3 nucleotide sequence: TGTGCCAGCTCCATCCTAGGCACTGAAGCTTTCTTT. Translating gives CASSILGTEAFF.

The chain couples TRBV20-1 to TRBJ1-1, with 9 bases lining up with TRBD1. With V trimmed by 5 bases and J by 4 bases, 8 bases remained unmatched. The CDR3 runs 14 residues. CDR1 and CDR2 (germline): DFQATT, SNEGSKA (reference sequence). This chain's CDR3 is CSAYPGTGITEAFF. DNA of the CDR3: TGCAGTGCTTACCCCGGGACAGGGATCACTGAAGCTTTCTTT.

This clonotype has more than one count but fewer than ten. The chain uses TRBV5-1 and TRBJ2-2, with D tentatively TRBD1 (7 bases). Germline V gene data show CDR1 as SGHRS and CDR2 as YFSETQ. This CDR3 is 17 amino acids long. Trimming left V 3 bases short and J 6 bases short, with 21 bases between. For the CDR3, the DNA is TGCGCCAGCAGCTCGGCCTGGTTTGGCAGGGGGGCCGGGGAGCTGTTTTTT. Translating gives CASSSAWFGRGAGELFF.